The 5 T cell receptor beta chains reported below all come from one sample, sequenced in a study of metastatic and nonmetastatic thyroid tumors. TCRdb recomputed clones from the PCR reads via MiXCR. Of around 30,000 clones listed, over 20% were seen once; the top ten hold about 15%. No patient received treatment before thyroid surgery. Source material: blood. These receptors came from a female donor with papillary thyroid cancer or a benign thyroid nodule (not recorded which). Some clones in this sample may be carry-over from other donors' samples.

Note on this clone: A junction boundary mismatches the germline segment, possibly from a read error. The chain joins TRBV28 to TRBJ1-1; D call uncertain. The CDR3 spans 14 residues. Germline CDR1 reads MDHEN; CDR2 reads SYDVKM. The CDR3 nucleotides read TGTGCCTCAGAGGAGGGTCCATTGAACACTGAAGATTTCTTT. As protein: CASEEGPLNTEDFF.

The gene calls are TRBV7-6 and TRBJ2-7; D is unclear. CDR3 size: 12 residues. Trimming took 0 bases from V and 7 from J, leaving 7 bases between them. Germline V gene sequence: CDR1 SGHVS, CDR2 FNYEAQ. The CDR3 is CASSLAKGEQYF. The CDR3 DNA reads TGTGCCAGCAGCTTAGCGAAGGGAGAGCAGTACTTC.

This clone was counted at least ten times. The V call is TRBV28, the J call TRBJ2-7, with D unclear. The germline CDR1 and CDR2 sequences are MDHEN and SYDVKM. The CDR3 covers 12 residues. V gave up 8 bases and J gave up 2 bases, with 10 bases separating them. The CDR3 sequence is CASPLPPYEQYF. In DNA form, the CDR3 reads TGTGCCAGCCCCCTTCCCCCCTACGAGCAGTACTTC.

The genes are TRBV4-2 and TRBJ2-2, with D possibly matching TRBD1 (5 bases). V lost 4 bases and J lost 2, with 17 bases in between. Germline assignment: CDR1 LGHNA and CDR2 YNFKEQ. The CDR3 runs 17 residues. The CDR3 here is CASSPNGAGPNTGELFF. In nucleotides, the CDR3 is TGTGCCAGCAGCCCCAATGGGGCAGGGCCTAACACCGGGGAGCTGTTTTTT.

The CDR3 nucleotides read TGTGCCAGCAGTTGGGCAGATACGCAGTATTTT. Translated, it gives CASSWADTQYF. The chain joins TRBV27 to TRBJ2-3; D is uncertain. V lost 4 bases and J lost 4, with 3 bases in between. Looked up from germline, CDR1 is MNHEY and CDR2 is SMNVEV (reference sequence). The CDR3 has 11 residues.